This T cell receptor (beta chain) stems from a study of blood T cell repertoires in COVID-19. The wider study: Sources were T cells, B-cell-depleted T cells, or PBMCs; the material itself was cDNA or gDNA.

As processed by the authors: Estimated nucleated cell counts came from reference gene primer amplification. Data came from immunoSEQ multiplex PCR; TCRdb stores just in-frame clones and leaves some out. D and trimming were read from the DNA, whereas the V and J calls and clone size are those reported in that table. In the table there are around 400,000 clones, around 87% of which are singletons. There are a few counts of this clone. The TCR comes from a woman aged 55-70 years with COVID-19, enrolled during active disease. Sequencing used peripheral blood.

Here the CDR3 DNA reads TGTGCCAGCTCAGCACAATACGGGACAGGGGGCTTCAATCAGCCCCAGCATTTT. It translates to CASSAQYGTGGFNQPQHF. This chain uses TRBV18 with TRBJ1-5; 12 nucleotides match TRBD1. With 5 bases clipped from V and 3 bases from J, the junction kept 11 bases outside the gene matches. The CDR3 runs 18 residues. Germline CDR1 and CDR2: KGHSH and LQKENI.